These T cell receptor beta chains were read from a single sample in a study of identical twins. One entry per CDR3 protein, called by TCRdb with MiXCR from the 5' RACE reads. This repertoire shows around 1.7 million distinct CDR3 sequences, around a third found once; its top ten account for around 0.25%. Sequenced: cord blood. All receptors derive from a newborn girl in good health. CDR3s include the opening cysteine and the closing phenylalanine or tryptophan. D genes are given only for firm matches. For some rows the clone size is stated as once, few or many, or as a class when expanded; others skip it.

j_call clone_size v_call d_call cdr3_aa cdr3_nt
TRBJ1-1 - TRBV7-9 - CASSLVGRGGNTEAFF TGTGCCAGCAGCTTAGTCGGCCGGGGAGGGAACACTGAAGCTTTCTTT
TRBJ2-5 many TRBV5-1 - CASRSLPLLQETQYF TGCGCCAGCAGGTCACTACCACTCCTCCAAGAGACCCAGTACTTC
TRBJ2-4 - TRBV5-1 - CASSLVEGSPF TGCGCCAGCAGCTTGGTGGAGGGTTCACCCTTC
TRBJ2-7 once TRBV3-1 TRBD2 CASSRITSGGLRSYNEQYF TGTGCCAGCAGCCGAATTACTAGCGGGGGCCTACGCTCCTACAATGAGCAGTACTTC
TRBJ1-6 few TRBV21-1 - CASSKALARDRFYNSPLHF TGTGCCAGCAGCAAAGCACTAGCAAGGGACAGATTCTATAATTCACCCCTCCACTTT
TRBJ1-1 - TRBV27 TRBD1 CASSFTGQGATEAFF TGTGCCAGCAGTTTCACGGGACAGGGAGCCACTGAAGCTTTCTTT
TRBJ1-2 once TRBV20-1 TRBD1 CGARRGDRVDGYTF TGCGGTGCTAGAAGAGGGGACAGGGTGGATGGCTACACCTTC
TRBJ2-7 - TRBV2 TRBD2 CAIEERGGPDEQYF TGTGCCATTGAGGAGCGGGGGGGCCCCGACGAGCAGTACTTC
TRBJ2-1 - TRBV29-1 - CSAGVPNHNEQFF TGCAGCGCTGGAGTTCCCAATCACAATGAGCAGTTCTTC
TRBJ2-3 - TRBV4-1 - CASSLSQPSDTQYF TGCGCCAGCAGCCTCAGTCAACCTTCTGATACGCAGTATTTT
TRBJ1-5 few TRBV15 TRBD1 CATSAPGQGILPQHF TGTGCCACCAGCGCCCCGGGACAGGGAATCCTGCCCCAGCATTTT
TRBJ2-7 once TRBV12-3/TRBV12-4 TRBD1 CASGHRDRGTYEQYF TGTGCCAGCGGTCACCGGGACAGGGGCACCTACGAGCAGTACTTC
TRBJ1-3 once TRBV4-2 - CASSQGGGPRAGNTIYF TGTGCCAGCAGCCAAGGCGGTGGGCCCCGGGCTGGAAACACCATATATTTT
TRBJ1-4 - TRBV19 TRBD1 CATSRPGQINEKLFF TGTGCCACCTCGAGACCGGGACAGATAAATGAAAAACTGTTTTTT
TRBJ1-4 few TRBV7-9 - CASSPGRVPRNEKLFF TGTGCCAGCAGCCCAGGGCGCGTTCCCCGTAATGAAAAACTGTTTTTT
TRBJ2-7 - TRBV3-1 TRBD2 CASSRPASGLAYEQYF TGTGCCAGCAGCCGTCCTGCATCGGGACTAGCCTACGAGCAGTACTTC
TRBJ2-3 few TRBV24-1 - CATLSSADTQYF TGTGCCACCCTGTCTAGCGCAGATACGCAGTATTTT
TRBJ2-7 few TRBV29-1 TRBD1 CSVGDRGGEQYF TGCAGCGTTGGGGACAGGGGTGGCGAGCAGTACTTC
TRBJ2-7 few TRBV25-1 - CASSESGNEQYF TGTGCCAGCAGTGAATCGGGGAACGAGCAGTACTTC
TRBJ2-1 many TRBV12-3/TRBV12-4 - CASSLRSYNEQFF TGTGCCAGCAGCTTAAGGTCCTACAATGAGCAGTTCTTC
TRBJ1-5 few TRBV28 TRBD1 CASSLPTGGNQPQHF TGTGCCAGCAGTTTGCCCACAGGGGGAAATCAGCCCCAGCATTTT
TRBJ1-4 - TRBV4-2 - CASSQSPSRGEKLFF TGTGCCAGCAGCCAAAGCCCATCCAGGGGCGAAAAACTGTTTTTT
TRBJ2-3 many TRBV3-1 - CASSQVKDTQYF TGCGCCAGCAGCCAAGTTAAGGATACGCAGTATTTT
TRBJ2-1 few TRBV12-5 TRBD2 CASGLALSGSSYNEQFF TGTGCTAGTGGTTTGGCCTTGAGCGGGAGCTCCTACAATGAGCAGTTCTTC
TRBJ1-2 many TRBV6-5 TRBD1 CASSYGTVNYGYTF TGTGCCAGCAGTTACGGGACAGTTAACTATGGCTACACCTTC